Listed here are 30 T cell receptor beta chains from one sample, sequenced in a study of response to subunit inactivated influenza vaccine. Each CDR3 protein gets one entry after TCRdb re-called the RT-PCR reads with MiXCR. Of 500,000 to 600,000 distinct CDR3 sequences in the sample, about 17% were seen once. Sequenced here: CD4+ T cells sorted from PBMCs, sampled approximately 25 months after vaccination. These receptor sequences come from a man between 50 and 75 years old who received an inactivated influenza vaccine.

This clonotype appeared many times. The chain has TRBV5-1 and TRBJ2-1; 7 bases line up with TRBD2. The CDR3 loop spans 16 amino acids. Looked up from germline, CDR1 is SGHRS and CDR2 is YFSETQ. The V segment lost 0 bases and the J segment 5 bases; nucleotides outside the gene matches: 8. The CDR3 nucleotides are TGCGCCAGCAGCTTGGGAGGGACTATTACTCACAATGAGCAGTTCTTC. Amino acids: CASSLGGTITHNEQFF.

This clonotype was observed a handful of times. The chain joins TRBV9 to TRBJ2-4, with 8 bases matching TRBD1. CDR1 is SGDLS and CDR2 is YYNGEE in the germline V gene. With 2 bases clipped from V and 5 bases from J, the junction kept 6 bases outside the gene matches. CDR3 length equals 15 residues. CDR3 in amino acids: CASSVGQGPQNIQYF. CDR3 sequence (DNA): TGTGCCAGCAGCGTCGGACAGGGTCCCCAAAACATTCAGTACTTC.

The chain carries TRBV6-1 and TRBJ2-1, with unresolved D. This CDR3 comprises 15 residues. V lost 8 bases to trimming and J lost 8 bases, with 22 bases between them. Per the germline V gene, CDR1 is MNHNS and CDR2 is SASEGT. As DNA, the CDR3 is TGTGCCAGCGCGAGCTTGGTGGGCCTCGGGTATGAGCAGTTCTTC. Translation gives CASASLVGLGYEQFF.

This clonotype was detected a few times. The chain is built from TRBV5-1 and TRBJ2-3; no clear D gene. CDR3 length equals 16 residues. V gave up 0 bases and J gave up 1 base, with 12 bases separating them. Per germline, CDR1 SGHRS and CDR2 YFSETQ. The CDR3 region has the DNA TGCGCCAGCAGCTTGGGCGGCGGCTACGGCACAGATACGCAGTATTTT. It yields the protein CASSLGGGYGTDTQYF. The full variable domain, rest sourced from reference TRBV5-1 and TRBJ2-3, is KAGVTQTPRYLIKTRGQQVTLSCSPISGHRSVSWYQQTPGQGLQFLFEYFSETQRNKGNFPGRFSGRQFSNSRSEMNVSTLELGDSALYLCASSLGGGYGTDTQYFGPGTRLTVL.

CDR3 sequence (DNA): TGTGCCAGCAGCCGGAGACTAGCGGGAGTTTGGGAGCAGTACTTC. The encoded protein is CASSRRLAGVWEQYF. This chain connects TRBV14 to TRBJ2-7; 12 bases are shared with TRBD2. From germline, CDR1 is SGHDN and CDR2 FVKESK. The CDR3 sequence is 15 residues long. V lost 4 bases, J lost 7 bases, and 8 bases stayed unmatched. The complete variable domain, with remaining parts taken from reference TRBV14 and TRBJ2-7, reads EAGVTQFPSHSVIEKGQTVTLRCDPISGHDNLYWYRRVMGKEIKFLLHFVKESKQDESGMPNNRFLAERTGGTYSTLKVQPAELEDSGVYFCASSRRLAGVWEQYFGPGTRLTVT.

There are a few counts of this clonotype. The CDR3 DNA sequence: TGCGCCAGCAGGGCACGTCGATCTAATCTAGATGCGACAGATACGCAGTATTTT. Translated, it gives CASRARRSNLDATDTQYF. The chain uses TRBV10-2 and TRBJ2-3; D is unresolved. V lost 6 bases to trimming and J lost 3 bases, with 25 bases between them. The CDR3 extends over 18 amino acids. CDR1 and CDR2 from the germline V gene are WSHSY and SAAADI.

In this sample, this clonotype turned up many times. This chain uses TRBV7-2 with TRBJ1-4, with no clear D. Trimming shortened V by 1 base and J by 8 bases, and 8 bases separated the two germline ends. Germline V lookup: CDR1 SGHTA, CDR2 FQGNSA. The CDR3 covers 13 residues. CDR3 residues: CASSLELNEKLFF. CDR3 sequence (DNA): TGTGCCAGCAGCTTAGAGCTGAACGAAAAACTGTTTTTT.

This clonotype was detected a few times. The chain uses TRBV14 and TRBJ2-2; tentatively, D is TRBD2 (6 bases). The V gene lost 3 bases and the J gene lost 4 bases, with 12 bases spanning the gap. CDR1 is SGHDN and CDR2 is FVKESK in the germline V gene. The CDR3 has 15 amino acids. This chain's CDR3 is CASSQRDFLTGELFF. CDR3 bases: TGTGCCAGCAGCCAGAGGGACTTCCTCACCGGGGAGCTGTTTTTT. Together with reference TRBV14 and TRBJ2-2, the CDR3 gives the full variable domain: EAGVTQFPSHSVIEKGQTVTLRCDPISGHDNLYWYRRVMGKEIKFLLHFVKESKQDESGMPNNRFLAERTGGTYSTLKVQPAELEDSGVYFCASSQRDFLTGELFFGEGSRLTVL.

This clonotype showed up many times. V and J are TRBV7-2 and TRBJ2-5; 9 bases fit TRBD2. Germline lookup yields CDR1 SGHTA and CDR2 FQGNSA. This CDR3 region has 15 residues. V was pared by 5 bases and J by 2 bases, with 6 bases of the junction left unmatched. The CDR3 sequence: CASSQTSGRQETQYF. The CDR3 nucleotides read TGTGCCAGCAGCCAGACTAGCGGTCGACAAGAGACCCAGTACTTC.

V usage is TRBV5-1 and J usage is TRBJ2-1; 10 bases are a match to TRBD2. The CDR3 consists of 20 residues. J was trimmed by 4 bases and V by 5 bases; bases with no gene match: 21. Germline CDR1 reads SGHRS; CDR2 reads YFSETQ. This CDR3 is CASRSYHPSGRGGLYNEQFF. The CDR3 nucleotides are TGCGCCAGCAGATCGTACCATCCTAGCGGGAGAGGGGGTTTGTACAATGAGCAGTTCTTC. Using reference TRBV5-1 and TRBJ2-1 for the parts outside the CDR3, the full variable domain is KAGVTQTPRYLIKTRGQQVTLSCSPISGHRSVSWYQQTPGQGLQFLFEYFSETQRNKGNFPGRFSGRQFSNSRSEMNVSTLELGDSALYLCASRSYHPSGRGGLYNEQFFGPGTRLTVL.

The J gene is TRBJ2-7, the V gene TRBV12-3 or TRBV12-4; TRBD2 agrees at 15 bases. The junction had 5 bases not matched to a gene; V was cut back by 1 base and J by 4 bases. The CDR3 contains 17 residues. CDR3 protein: CASSLDGLAGGKYEQYF. DNA for the CDR3: TGTGCCAGCAGTTTAGATGGACTAGCGGGAGGGAAGTACGAGCAGTACTTC.

In this sample, this clonotype turned up a few times. The rearrangement uses TRBV11-2 and TRBJ2-1; the D gene is possibly TRBD2 (6 bases). Germline CDR1 and CDR2: SGHAT and FQNNGV. V lost 1 base and J 9 bases, leaving 16 bases between the germline ends. The CDR3 consists of 15 residues. CDR3 sequence: CASSLAAGPVGEQFF. The CDR3 coding sequence is TGTGCCAGCAGCTTAGCAGCGGGCCCCGTGGGTGAGCAGTTCTTC.

The V gene is TRBV4-3, the J gene TRBJ2-7; a possible D gene is TRBD1 (5 bases). The V end lost 4 bases, the J end lost 0 bases, and 16 bases lay between the germline ends. The germline V gene encodes CDR1 LGHNA and CDR2 YSLEER. The CDR3 has 16 residues. In nucleotides, the CDR3 is TGCGCCAGCAGCCTGGGCTACACAAGGGGCTCCTACGAGCAGTACTTC. This gives the protein CASSLGYTRGSYEQYF.

The chain employs TRBV3-1 and TRBJ2-7; maybe TRBD2 (6 bases). Looked up from germline, CDR1 is LGHDT and CDR2 is YNNKEL (reference sequence). CDR3 length: 14 residues. V was shortened by 1 base and J by 2 bases, with 9 bases between the two germline ends. The CDR3 DNA follows: TGTGCCAGCAGCCAAGGCGGGGCTGCCTACGAGCAGTACTTC. Protein sequence: CASSQGGAAYEQYF.

There are a few counts of this clonotype. The gene calls are TRBV7-2 and TRBJ2-7; D possibly corresponds to TRBD1 (5 bases). This CDR3 contains 15 residues. Germline loops: CDR1 SGHTA, CDR2 FQGNSA. The V end lost 1 base, the J end lost 0 bases, and 10 bases lay between the germline ends. The CDR3 DNA reads as TGTGCCAGCAGCTTAGGTTTTCAGGGCTCCTACGAGCAGTACTTC. Translated, it gives CASSLGFQGSYEQYF.

V gene TRBV7-9 combines with J gene TRBJ1-1; D perhaps matches TRBD1 (6 bases). Deletions cut 3 bases from V and 7 bases from J, with 12 bases between. Germline CDR1 and CDR2: SEHNR and FQNEAQ (reference sequence). This CDR3 contains 13 residues. CDR3: CASSLPGTYEAFF. CDR3 nucleotides: TGTGCCAGCAGCTTGCCCGGGACATATGAAGCTTTCTTT.

This rearrangement joins TRBV18 to TRBJ2-3; D remains ambiguous. The CDR3 extends over 12 amino acids. The germline gives CDR1 KGHSH, CDR2 LQKENI. Deletions cut 2 bases from V and 6 bases from J, with 6 bases between. As DNA, the CDR3 is TGTGCCAGCTCACCATTGGCCGATACGCAGTATTTT. It encodes CASSPLADTQYF.

This clonotype was detected many times. The chain recombines TRBV10-3 with TRBJ2-7, with 12 bases aligning to TRBD1. CDR3 length: 14 residues. Germline-derived CDR1 and CDR2 are ENHRY and SYGVKD. V shed 8 bases and J 4 bases; nucleotides not matched to a gene: 6. The CDR3 here is CAIGGTGGIYEQYF. The CDR3 DNA follows: TGTGCCATCGGGGGGACAGGGGGCATATACGAGCAGTACTTC.

This clonotype was found a few times. V gene TRBV29-1 combines with J gene TRBJ1-1; no clear D. From germline, CDR1 is SQVTM and CDR2 ANQGSEA. Trimming cost V 4 bases and J 0 bases, with 9 bases left between them. The CDR3 spans 13 residues. DNA of the CDR3: TGCAGCGTTGGTGGGCGGCTGAACACTGAAGCTTTCTTT. As protein: CSVGGRLNTEAFF.

The sample holds a few counts of this clonotype. The chain has TRBV5-1 and TRBJ2-2, with 8 nucleotides matching TRBD1. From germline, CDR1 is SGHRS and CDR2 YFSETQ. Germline trimming cut 3 bases from V and 6 bases from J; bases unmatched to any gene: 10. This CDR3 has 16 residues. The CDR3: CASSSAGGEAAGELFF. The CDR3 nucleotides read TGCGCCAGCAGCTCCGCAGGGGGCGAAGCGGCCGGGGAGCTGTTTTTT. Supplemented by reference TRBV5-1 and TRBJ2-2, the full variable domain reads KAGVTQTPRYLIKTRGQQVTLSCSPISGHRSVSWYQQTPGQGLQFLFEYFSETQRNKGNFPGRFSGRQFSNSRSEMNVSTLELGDSALYLCASSSAGGEAAGELFFGEGSRLTVL.

CDR3 amino acids: CASSIGTRNEKLFF. As DNA, the CDR3 is TGTGCCAGTAGTATTGGGACAAGGAATGAAAAACTGTTTTTT. The chain has TRBV19 and TRBJ1-4, with D maybe TRBD1 (6 bases). Germline CDR1 LNHDA, CDR2 SQIVND (reference sequence). The CDR3 is 14 amino acids. The V end lost 3 bases, the J end lost 5 bases, and 10 bases lay between the germline ends.

Of note for this clonotype: Compared with germline, one end of the junction differs, possibly owing to a read error. The chain combines TRBV12-3 or TRBV12-4 with TRBJ2-5; D unclear. The CDR3 is made up of 13 amino acids. The CDR3: CASGFGGKETQYF. In DNA, the CDR3 is TGTGCCAGCGGTTTTGGTGGAAAAGAGACCCAGTACTTC.

The chain carries TRBV9 and TRBJ1-2; 7 bases map to TRBD1. After removal of 4 bases from V and 2 bases from J, the junction contained 8 bases not matched to a gene. Germline-derived CDR1 and CDR2 are SGDLS and YYNGEE. This CDR3 has 15 amino acids. CDR3 bases: TGTGCCAGCAGCCCCCCAGGGACAGCCAACTATGGCTACACCTTC. Amino acids: CASSPPGTANYGYTF.

This clonotype was found a few times. The V and J genes are TRBV15 and TRBJ1-1; tentatively, D is TRBD1 (6 bases). Germline V gene data show CDR1 as LNHNV and CDR2 as YYDKDF (reference sequence). This CDR3 is built from 14 residues. The V end was cut by 4 bases, the J end by 0 bases, with 9 bases between. The CDR3 spells CATSKGGLNTEAFF. The CDR3 DNA is TGTGCCACCAGCAAAGGGGGACTGAACACTGAAGCTTTCTTT. Full variable domain (rest looked up from reference TRBV15 and TRBJ1-1): DAMVIQNPRYQVTQFGKPVTLSCSQTLNHNVMYWYQQKSSQAPKLLFHYYDKDFNNEADTPDNFQSRRPNTSFCFLDIRSPGLGDTAMYLCATSKGGLNTEAFFGQGTRLTVV.

CDR3 DNA sequence: TGTGCCTTCTGTTTATTACCACTGGCGGGAGGGATGTACAATGAGCAGTTCTTC. This sequence encodes CAFCLLPLAGGMYNEQFF. The chain links TRBV12-3 or TRBV12-4 to TRBJ2-1, with 9 bases identical to TRBD2. This CDR3 has 18 amino acids. V lost 11 bases and J lost 4; bases outside the gene matches: 21.

This clonotype was picked up a small number of times. The gene calls are TRBV11-2 and TRBJ2-3; D not certain. CDR3 size: 15 residues. Per germline, CDR1 SGHAT and CDR2 FQNNGV. Trimming removed 0 bases at V and 6 bases at J, with 13 bases between. In DNA, the CDR3 is TGTGCCAGCAGCTTAGATCCGGTACAGACGGATACGCAGTATTTT. Amino acids: CASSLDPVQTDTQYF.

The chain couples TRBV3-1 to TRBJ1-5, with TRBD1 matching 12 bases. Germline CDR1 LGHDT, CDR2 YNNKEL (reference sequence). The junction had 7 bases not matched to a gene; V was cut back by 3 bases and J by 7 bases. The CDR3 loop spans 16 amino acids. For the CDR3, the DNA is TGTGCCAGCAGCCAGGCGGGACAGGGGGCAAGGCAGCCCCAGCATTTT. Translated, it gives CASSQAGQGARQPQHF.

This clonotype was observed a few times. The chain employs TRBV24-1 and TRBJ2-7; TRBD1 is a possible D gene (7 bases). The CDR3 is made up of 14 amino acids. Germline V CDR1 and CDR2: KGHDR, SFDVKD. Trimming shortened V by 0 bases and J by 6 bases, and 11 bases separated the two germline ends. CDR3 residues: CATSDLRQGGEQYF. DNA for the CDR3: TGTGCCACCAGTGATTTGCGACAGGGAGGCGAGCAGTACTTC.

Many counts were recorded for this clonotype. The chain is built from TRBV12-3 or TRBV12-4 and TRBJ2-1; no firm D call. The CDR3 has 16 residues. The V gene lost 5 bases and the J gene lost 7 bases, with 21 bases spanning the gap. The CDR3 is CASSPGRLPPWNEQFF. The DNA of the CDR3 is TGTGCCAGCAGTCCCGGACGGCTTCCACCTTGGAATGAGCAGTTCTTC.

This clonotype was picked up a small number of times. The CDR3 loop is CASRSTEGDYGYTF. The CDR3 DNA is TGTGCCAGCAGATCTACAGAGGGAGACTATGGCTACACCTTC. The chain joins TRBV5-6 to TRBJ1-2; no reliable D call. V was trimmed by 5 bases and J by 3 bases, leaving 14 bases between them. This CDR3 region has 14 residues. CDR1 SGHDT and CDR2 YYEEEE come from the germline V gene.